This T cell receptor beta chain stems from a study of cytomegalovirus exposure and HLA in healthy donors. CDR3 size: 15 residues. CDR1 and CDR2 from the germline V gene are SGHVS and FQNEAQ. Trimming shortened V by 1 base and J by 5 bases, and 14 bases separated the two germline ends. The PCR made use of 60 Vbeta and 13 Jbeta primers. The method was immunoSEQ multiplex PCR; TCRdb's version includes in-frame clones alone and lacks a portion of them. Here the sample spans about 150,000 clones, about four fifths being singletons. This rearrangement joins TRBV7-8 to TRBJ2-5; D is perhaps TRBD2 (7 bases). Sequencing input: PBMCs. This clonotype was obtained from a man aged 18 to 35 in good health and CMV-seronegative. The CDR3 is CASSLVRGRGETQYF. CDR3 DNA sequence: TGTGCCAGCAGCTTAGTGCGGGGGCGGGGGGAGACCCAGTACTTC.